This is a list of T cell receptor beta chains from one sample in a study of blood T cell repertoires in COVID-19. Sequenced by immunoSEQ multiplex PCR; TCRdb stores in-frame clones only, minus some. In the table there are around 390,000 clones, around nine tenths of which are singletons. Sequenced sample: PBMCs or T cells enriched from blood (not recorded which). These TCRs come from a woman between 50 and 59 years old who had recovered from COVID-19. The CDR3 runs from the conserved cysteine through the conserved F or W. A D gene is named only where the DNA matches it firmly. Some rows have no size entry. The others give once, few or many, or a class for an expanded clone.

>TRBV28|TRBJ1-1|NA|TRBD1
CASSGQGEAFF
TGTGCCAGCAGTGGACAGGGAGAAGCTTTCTTT
>TRBV11-2|TRBJ2-3|NA|TRBD2
CASSPRIGGSLGSTDTQYF
TGTGCCAGCAGCCCCCGGATCGGGGGGAGCCTAGGCAGCACAGATACGCAGTATTTT
>TRBV7-8|TRBJ2-5|NA|TRBD2
CASSLGLAAPQETQYF
TGTGCCAGCAGCCTAGGACTAGCGGCCCCCCAAGAGACCCAGTACTTC
>TRBV4-1|TRBJ2-1|NA|TRBD1
CASRRDREFYEQFF
TGCGCCAGCAGGAGGGACAGGGAATTTTATGAGCAGTTCTTC
>TRBV29-1|TRBJ2-7|NA|NA
CSVEGNWGLGEQYF
TGCAGCGTTGAAGGGAACTGGGGGCTGGGCGAGCAGTACTTC
>TRBV12-3/TRBV12-4|TRBJ2-5|NA|NA
CASSLGQKETQYF
TGTGCCAGCAGTTTAGGCCAGAAAGAGACCCAGTACTTC
>TRBV7-2|TRBJ2-1|NA|NA
CASSHRTLAYNEQFF
TGTGCCAGCAGCCATCGGACACTGGCCTACAATGAGCAGTTCTTC
>TRBV15|TRBJ2-2|NA|NA
CATSRDRSPGELFF
TGTGCCACCAGCAGAGACCGGAGCCCCGGGGAGCTGTTTTTT
>TRBV6-5|TRBJ2-1|NA|TRBD2
CASSRLAGGPNEQFF
TGTGCCAGCAGCCGCCTAGCGGGGGGGCCCAATGAGCAGTTCTTC
>TRBV11-2|TRBJ2-7|NA|TRBD2
CASSPTSGYEQYF
TGTGCCAGCAGCCCGACTAGCGGGTACGAGCAGTACTTC
>TRBV7-2|TRBJ2-2|NA|TRBD1
CASSLQGVATGELFF
TGTGCCAGCAGCTTACAGGGGGTGGCGACCGGGGAGCTGTTTTTT
>TRBV21-1|TRBJ2-2|NA|NA
CASSKALDPNTGELFF
TGTGCCAGCAGCAAAGCACTAGACCCCAACACCGGGGAGCTGTTTTTT
>TRBV19|TRBJ1-2|NA|NA
CASSTSHGNYGYTF
TGTGCCAGTAGTACTTCACACGGGAACTATGGCTACACCTTC
>TRBV5-1|TRBJ2-5|NA|NA
CARSLEGGRETQYF
TGCGCCCGCAGCTTGGAGGGGGGGCGGGAGACCCAGTACTTC
>TRBV9|TRBJ1-2|once|TRBD1
CASSVAGDREHGYTF
TGTGCCAGCAGCGTAGCAGGGGACAGGGAACATGGCTACACCTTC
>TRBV11-2|TRBJ1-3|NA|TRBD1
CASTDAGTVSLWDTIYF
TGTGCCAGCACGGACGCCGGGACAGTTAGTCTATGGGACACCATATATTTT
>TRBV6-8|TRBJ2-3|NA|NA
CASTPRSTSWGTDTQYF
TGTGCCAGCACCCCTAGGTCTACTAGCTGGGGCACAGATACGCAGTATTTT
>TRBV7-9|TRBJ2-2|NA|TRBD2
CASSLLESGGAPGELFF
TGTGCCAGCAGCTTACTGGAGAGCGGGGGGGCCCCCGGGGAGCTGTTTTTT
>TRBV28|TRBJ2-1|NA|TRBD1
CASSLFGTGGHEQFF
TGTGCCAGCAGTTTATTCGGGACAGGGGGACATGAGCAGTTCTTC
>TRBV10-3|TRBJ1-1|NA|NA
CAIGPRGEGAEAFF
TGTGCCATCGGGCCTCGTGGGGAGGGGGCTGAAGCTTTCTTT
>TRBV6-6|TRBJ2-1|NA|NA
CASSSRGVVSYNEQFF
TGTGCCAGCAGTTCCAGGGGGGTCGTCTCCTACAATGAGCAGTTCTTC
>TRBV6-5|TRBJ2-3|NA|NA
CASSYTGDSTDTQYF
TGTGCCAGCAGTTATACGGGAGACAGCACAGATACGCAGTATTTT
>TRBV6-2/TRBV6-3|TRBJ2-1|NA|NA
CASSPDIWLEQFF
TGTGCCAGCAGTCCGGACATCTGGCTCGAGCAGTTCTTC
>TRBV7-9|TRBJ2-2|NA|TRBD2
CASSSTIAGDTTIGLFF
TGTGCCAGCAGCTCCACCATAGCGGGGGATACAACAATCGGGCTGTTTTTT
>TRBV2|TRBJ2-1|NA|NA
CASSAGGEVGDEQFF
TGTGCCAGCAGTGCCGGTGGAGAGGTTGGCGATGAGCAGTTCTTC
>TRBV15|TRBJ2-2|NA|NA
CATSRDYGELFF
TGTGCCACCAGCAGAGATTACGGGGAGCTGTTTTTT
>TRBV5-1|TRBJ1-2|NA|TRBD1
CASSIGQGAGGYTF
TGCGCCAGCAGCATAGGACAGGGGGCGGGCGGCTACACCTTC
>TRBV29-1|TRBJ1-2|NA|NA
CSVEPQGTNYGYTF
TGCAGCGTTGAACCTCAGGGAACTAACTATGGCTACACCTTC